This T cell receptor beta chain was sequenced during a study of vaccination and CD4 T cells after COVID-19. The count of this clonotype is one. Its antigen is as yet unknown. Treatment: approximately nine-day PBMC culture with coronavirus spike peptide pools or control peptides (ViraFEST assay). Oncomine TCR Beta short-read sequencing was applied to DNA from cultured CD4+ T cells. TCRdb ran MiXCR on the PCR reads and lists one entry per CDR3 protein. Here the sample spans some 18,000 distinct CDR3 sequences, around 45% being singletons. This receptor was obtained from a human donor who had recovered from COVID-19. This specimen consisted of CD4+ T cells from blood, cultured in vitro, obtained after SARS-CoV-2 vaccination.

The CDR3 DNA reads TGCAGTGCTAGAGAAATGGTATCGGGGGCCCATCTTAATGAAAAACTGTTTTTT. This sequence encodes CSAREMVSGAHLNEKLFF. J is TRBJ1-4 and V is TRBV20-1; D perhaps matches TRBD1 (6 bases). The CDR3 length is 18 residues. V gave up 0 bases and J gave up 4 bases, with 21 bases separating them. CDR1 and CDR2 from the germline V gene are DFQATT and SNEGSKA (reference sequence).